The entry that follows covers one T cell receptor beta chain sequence. The data are from a study of blood T cell repertoires in COVID-19. Study at large: Both acute and convalescent COVID-19 samples were obtained from the United States, Italy and Spain. Nucleic acid was either cDNA or gDNA, and it came from T cells, B-cell-depleted T cells, or PBMCs.

J was trimmed by 3 bases and V by 4 bases; bases with no gene match: 8. Germline values: CDR1 LGHNA, CDR2 YNFKEQ. This CDR3 contains 15 residues. Authors' processing steps: The authors estimated nucleated cell counts from reference gene primer amplification. Sequenced by immunoSEQ multiplex PCR; TCRdb stores in-frame clones only, minus some. V and J calls and clone size come straight from that table; D and trimming were deduced from the DNA. The sample contains about 180,000 clones, over 75% of which appear only once. This receptor was obtained from a woman in her 70s with acute or convalescent COVID-19. This sequence joins TRBV4-2 and TRBJ2-7; 8 bases fit TRBD2. Sequencing was done on a sample of peripheral blood. Here the CDR3 reads CASSRTGLEGYEQYF. The CDR3 DNA is TGTGCCAGCAGCCGAACGGGACTAGAAGGCTACGAGCAGTACTTC.